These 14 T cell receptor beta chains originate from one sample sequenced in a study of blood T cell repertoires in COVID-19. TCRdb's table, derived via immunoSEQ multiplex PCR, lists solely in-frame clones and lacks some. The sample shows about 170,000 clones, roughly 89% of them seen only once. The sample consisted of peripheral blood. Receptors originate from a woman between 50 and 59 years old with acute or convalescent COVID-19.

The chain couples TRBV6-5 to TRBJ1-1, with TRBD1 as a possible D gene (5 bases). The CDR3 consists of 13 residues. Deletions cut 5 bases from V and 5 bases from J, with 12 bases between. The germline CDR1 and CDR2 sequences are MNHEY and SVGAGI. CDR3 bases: TGTGCCAGCAGTACGGGGGGAGGTACTGAAGCTTTCTTT. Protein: CASSTGGGTEAFF.

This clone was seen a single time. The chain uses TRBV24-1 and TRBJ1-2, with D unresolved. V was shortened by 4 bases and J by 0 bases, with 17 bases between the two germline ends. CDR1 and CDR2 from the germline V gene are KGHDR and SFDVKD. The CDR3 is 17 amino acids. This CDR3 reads CATSDLNPWRANYGYTF. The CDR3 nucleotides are TGTGCCACCAGTGACCTTAATCCCTGGAGGGCTAACTATGGCTACACCTTC.

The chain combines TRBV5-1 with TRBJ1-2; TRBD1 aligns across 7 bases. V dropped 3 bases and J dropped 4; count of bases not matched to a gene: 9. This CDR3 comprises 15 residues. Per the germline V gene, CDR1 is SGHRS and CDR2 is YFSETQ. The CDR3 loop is CASSSDRQGPYGYTF. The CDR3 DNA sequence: TGCGCCAGCAGCTCAGATAGACAGGGCCCCTATGGCTACACCTTC.

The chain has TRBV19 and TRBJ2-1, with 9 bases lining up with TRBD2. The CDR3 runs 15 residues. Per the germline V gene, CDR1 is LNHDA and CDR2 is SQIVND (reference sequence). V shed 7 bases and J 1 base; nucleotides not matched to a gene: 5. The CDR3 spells CASTPSGRSYNEQFF. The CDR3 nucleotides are TGTGCCAGTACTCCCAGCGGGAGGTCCTACAATGAGCAGTTCTTC.

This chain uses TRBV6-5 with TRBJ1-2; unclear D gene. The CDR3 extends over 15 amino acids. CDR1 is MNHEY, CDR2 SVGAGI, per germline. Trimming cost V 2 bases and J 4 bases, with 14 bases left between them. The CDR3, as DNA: TGTGCCAGCAGTTACGCCCGAGGAAGCTTCTATGGCTACACCTTC. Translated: CASSYARGSFYGYTF.

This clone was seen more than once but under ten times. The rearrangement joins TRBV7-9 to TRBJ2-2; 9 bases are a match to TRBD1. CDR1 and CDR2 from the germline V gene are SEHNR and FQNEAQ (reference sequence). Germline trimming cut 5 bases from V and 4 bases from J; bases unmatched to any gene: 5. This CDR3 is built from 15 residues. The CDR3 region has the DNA TGTGCCAGCAGCCCGGGACAGGGAGGCACCGGGGAGCTGTTTTTT. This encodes CASSPGQGGTGELFF. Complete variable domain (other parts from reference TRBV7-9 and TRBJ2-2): DTGVSQNPRHKITKRGQNVTFRCDPISEHNRLYWYRQTLGQGPEFLTYFQNEAQLEKSRLLSDRFSAERPKGSFSTLEIQRTEQGDSAMYLCASSPGQGGTGELFFGEGSRLTVL.

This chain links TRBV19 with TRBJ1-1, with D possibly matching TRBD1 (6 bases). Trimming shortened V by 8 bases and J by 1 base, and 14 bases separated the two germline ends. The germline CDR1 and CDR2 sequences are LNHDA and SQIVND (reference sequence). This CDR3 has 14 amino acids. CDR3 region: CASVRGTENTEAFF. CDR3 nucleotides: TGTGCCAGTGTTAGGGGGACCGAGAACACTGAAGCTTTCTTT. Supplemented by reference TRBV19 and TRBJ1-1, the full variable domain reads DGGITQSPKYLFRKEGQNVTLSCEQNLNHDAMYWYRQDPGQGLRLIYYSQIVNDFQKGDIAEGYSVSREKKESFPLTVTSAQKNPTAFYLCASVRGTENTEAFFGQGTRLTVV.

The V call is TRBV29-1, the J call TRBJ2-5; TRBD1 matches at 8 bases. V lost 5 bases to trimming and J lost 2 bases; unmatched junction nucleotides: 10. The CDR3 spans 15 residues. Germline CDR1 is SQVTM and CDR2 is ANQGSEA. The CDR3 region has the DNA TGCAGCGTTCGTCAGGACAGGGTCCCTCAAGAGACCCAGTACTTC. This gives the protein CSVRQDRVPQETQYF.

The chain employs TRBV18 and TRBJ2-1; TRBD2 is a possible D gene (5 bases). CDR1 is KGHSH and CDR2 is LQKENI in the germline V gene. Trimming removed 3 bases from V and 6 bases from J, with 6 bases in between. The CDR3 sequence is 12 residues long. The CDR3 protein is CASSPGSNEQFF. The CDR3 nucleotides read TGTGCCAGCTCACCGGGGAGCAATGAGCAGTTCTTC.

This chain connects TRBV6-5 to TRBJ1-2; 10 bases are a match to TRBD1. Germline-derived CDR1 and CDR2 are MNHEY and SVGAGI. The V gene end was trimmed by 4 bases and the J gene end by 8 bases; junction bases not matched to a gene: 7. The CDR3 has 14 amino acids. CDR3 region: CASSSGTGAGGYTF. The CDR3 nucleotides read TGTGCCAGCAGTTCCGGGACAGGGGCAGGGGGCTACACCTTC.

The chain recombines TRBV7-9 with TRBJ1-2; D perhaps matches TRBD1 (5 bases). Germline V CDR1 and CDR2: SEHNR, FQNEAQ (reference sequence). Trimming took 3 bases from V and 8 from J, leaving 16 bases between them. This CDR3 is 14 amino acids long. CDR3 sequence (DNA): TGTGCCAGCAGCTTGGATCCTTCAGGGTTAGGCTACACCTTC. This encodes CASSLDPSGLGYTF.

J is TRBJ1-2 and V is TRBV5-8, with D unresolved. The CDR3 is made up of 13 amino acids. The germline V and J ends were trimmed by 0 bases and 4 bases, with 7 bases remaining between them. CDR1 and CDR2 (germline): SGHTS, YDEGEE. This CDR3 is CASSLAEIYGYTF. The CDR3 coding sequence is TGTGCCAGCAGCTTGGCGGAGATCTATGGCTACACCTTC.

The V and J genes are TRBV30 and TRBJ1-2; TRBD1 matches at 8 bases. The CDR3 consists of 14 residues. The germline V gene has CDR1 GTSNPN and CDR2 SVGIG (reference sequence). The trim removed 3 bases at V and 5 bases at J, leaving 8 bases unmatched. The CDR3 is CAWRTPGQVYGYTF. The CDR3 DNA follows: TGTGCCTGGAGGACTCCGGGACAGGTATATGGCTACACCTTC.

DNA of the CDR3: TGTGCCAGCAGCTCAAGGGGGACAGATACGCAGTATTTT. As protein: CASSSRGTDTQYF. The gene calls are TRBV7-3 and TRBJ2-3, with D possibly being TRBD1 (6 bases). Germline lookup yields CDR1 SGHTA and CDR2 FQGTGA. Trimming removed 4 bases from V and 3 bases from J, with 8 bases in between. This CDR3 contains 13 residues.